This TCR beta chain was found in a study of blood T cell repertoires in COVID-19. Study information: Donors in the United States, Italy and Spain gave samples during acute or convalescent COVID-19.

Germline loops: CDR1 SGHRS, CDR2 YFSETQ. V was shortened by 4 bases and J by 2 bases, with 18 bases between the two germline ends. This CDR3 spans 17 amino acids. The Seattle patients, enrolled during active infection, were followed longitudinally. The protocol was immunoSEQ multiplex PCR, while the TCRdb copy is restricted to in-frame clones and leaves out a portion. The table records around 220,000 clones, approximately 90% of them present only once. The source material was peripheral blood. This TCR derives from a woman aged 50 to 60 with COVID-19, enrolled during active disease. The J gene is TRBJ2-2, the V gene TRBV5-1, with D perhaps TRBD2 (7 bases). The CDR3 bases are TGCGCCAGCAGCCCCACTTCGGCGGGGGCAAACACCGGGGAGCTGTTTTTT. Translating it yields CASSPTSAGANTGELFF.